Described below is a single T cell receptor (beta chain) sequence and its context. What it binds is not known. Looked up from germline, CDR1 is LGHNA and CDR2 is YNFKEQ. This CDR3 spans 14 amino acids. V was pared by 8 bases and J by 6 bases, with 19 bases between. The sample belongs to a study of cytomegalovirus exposure and HLA in healthy donors. Study at large: From HLA-typed donors, an early data release held tens of millions of unique TCRs.

The PCR used 60 Vbeta and 13 Jbeta primers. Clones were sequenced by immunoSEQ multiplex PCR, and TCRdb holds only the in-frame ones, with some missing. The table shows roughly 200,000 clones, with under 70% occurring only once. Study-level points and caveats: Certain indistinguishable V segments, among them TRBV6-2 and TRBV6-3, were excluded. An analysis was carried out later, and it reportedly showed fewer N-insertions in an Asian-associated ancestry cluster than the approximately 700-donor mean. Through in vitro validation, a few CMV-associated chains were shown to be specific for CMV antigens.

This TCR derives from a middle-aged man in good health and CMV-seropositive. Sample: PBMCs. V and J are TRBV4-2 and TRBJ1-2; the D gene is possibly TRBD1 (5 bases). The CDR3 reads CASGWKTGEDGYTF. The CDR3, as DNA: TGTGCCAGCGGATGGAAAACAGGCGAGGATGGCTACACCTTC.